This entry lists 27 T cell receptor beta chains sequenced from one sample in a study of shared clonotypes between healthy human individuals. This table comes from immunoSEQ multiplex PCR, and its TCRdb copy is limited to in-frame clones, with some not included. The table has more than 550,000 clones, around 91% seen once. Sample: memory CD8+ T cells from PBMCs. The subset: CD45RO+ cells pooled with CCR7-negative TemRA cells. These TCRs come from a man aged 18 to 30 in good health. Some clones in this sample may be carry-over from other donors' samples.

The chain links TRBV7-6 to TRBJ2-1; TRBD2 is a possible D gene (5 bases). Looked up from germline, CDR1 is SGHVS and CDR2 is FNYEAQ. The CDR3 spans 17 residues. Trimming shortened V by 4 bases and J by 0 bases, and 16 bases separated the two germline ends. CDR3 region: CASSYTRSASSYNEQFF. CDR3 bases: TGTGCCAGCAGCTACACCCGTAGCGCGAGCTCCTACAATGAGCAGTTCTTC.

The chain is built from TRBV5-1 and TRBJ2-7, with 11 bases fitting TRBD2. The CDR3 sequence is 17 residues long. Germline V gene sequence: CDR1 SGHRS, CDR2 YFSETQ. J lost 0 bases, V lost 3 bases, and 8 bases had no gene match. DNA of the CDR3: TGCGCCAGCAGCTCCGGGACTAGCGGATCTAGCTCCTACGAGCAGTACTTC. Amino acid sequence: CASSSGTSGSSSYEQYF.

The V gene is TRBV5-4, the J gene TRBJ1-3, with D possibly TRBD1 on 6 matching bases. Trimming pared 2 bases from V and 0 bases from J, leaving 12 bases between. Germline V gene lookup returns CDR1 SGHNT and CDR2 YYREEE (reference sequence). This CDR3 has 16 amino acids. DNA for the CDR3: TGTGCCAGCAGCTTTAATGGGGGCAGCTCTGGAAACACCATATATTTT. Amino acids: CASSFNGGSSGNTIYF.

V is TRBV23-1 and J is TRBJ2-5; 8 nucleotides agree with TRBD2. TRBV23-1 is placed among ORFs of uncertain function. Trimming removed 6 bases from V and 1 base from J; junction bases left unmatched: 7. This CDR3 is built from 15 residues. The chain's CDR3 is CASRFTGGPQETQYF. The CDR3 nucleotides read TGCGCCAGCAGATTCACGGGGGGGCCCCAAGAGACCCAGTACTTC.

In regard to this clone: Within the sample, other DNA sequences also encode this same CDR3. The V gene is TRBV9, the J gene TRBJ2-1; the D is unclear. The CDR3 contains 15 residues. Trimming took off 0 bases at V and 0 bases at J, with 7 bases between the two ends. Per the germline V gene, CDR1 is SGDLS and CDR2 is YYNGEE. CDR3 DNA sequence: TGTGCCAGCAGCGTAGAGGGCAACTCCTACAATGAGCAGTTCTTC. Residues: CASSVEGNSYNEQFF. Drawing the rest from reference TRBV9 and TRBJ2-1, the complete variable domain is DSGVTQTPKHLITATGQRVTLRCSPRSGDLSVYWYQQSLDQGLQFLIQYYNGEERAKGNILERFSAQQFPDLHSELNLSSLELGDSALYFCASSVEGNSYNEQFFGPGTRLTVL.

J is TRBJ2-2 and V is TRBV19; no reliable D call. Trimming cost V 3 bases and J 4 bases, with 6 bases left between them. CDR1 LNHDA and CDR2 SQIVND come from the germline V gene (reference sequence). This CDR3 has 13 amino acids. CDR3 residues: CASSIALTGELFF. CDR3 sequence (DNA): TGTGCCAGTAGTATCGCCCTCACCGGGGAGCTGTTTTTT.

This clone showed up just once. V and J are TRBV4-3 and TRBJ1-4; maybe TRBD1 (5 bases). The CDR3 extends over 16 amino acids. Germline V gene data show CDR1 as LGHNA and CDR2 as YSLEER. V shed 5 bases and J shed 4 bases, with 17 bases lying between them. The CDR3 coding sequence is TGCGCCAGCAGCAAGGGTACAGGACCTCTTAATGAAAAACTGTTTTTT. This gives the protein CASSKGTGPLNEKLFF.

The gene calls are TRBV28 and TRBJ2-3; D is possibly TRBD2 (5 bases). V lost 8 bases to trimming and J lost 2 bases, with 17 bases between them. The CDR3 loop spans 15 amino acids. From germline, CDR1 is MDHEN and CDR2 SYDVKM. The CDR3 protein is CASGVKRAVTDTQYF. CDR3 coding DNA: TGTGCCAGCGGGGTAAAGAGGGCAGTCACAGATACGCAGTATTTT. The full variable domain, rest sourced from reference TRBV28 and TRBJ2-3, is DVKVTQSSRYLVKRTGEKVFLECVQDMDHENMFWYRQDPGLGLRLIYFSYDVKMKEKGDIPEGYSVSREKKERFSLILESASTNQTSMYLCASGVKRAVTDTQYFGPGTRLTVL.

Concerning this clone: Just one base apart from a much larger clone, this may be a read error. This sequence joins TRBV6-5 and TRBJ2-2; TRBD1 might be the D (6 bases). The germline CDR1 and CDR2 sequences are MNHEY and SVGAGI. Trimming removed 0 bases from V and 2 bases from J, with 7 bases in between. There are 15 residues in the CDR3. The CDR3 region is CASSYSGHNTGELFF. The CDR3, as DNA: TGTGCCAGCAGTTACTCGGGACACAACACCGGGGAGCTGTTTTTT.

This chain connects TRBV9 to TRBJ2-1, with 11 bases aligning to TRBD2. The length of the CDR3 is 14 residues. V was clipped by 2 bases and J by 7 bases; unmatched bases: 2. Germline values: CDR1 SGDLS, CDR2 YYNGEE. For the CDR3, the DNA is TGTGCCAGCAGCGTTAGCGGGAGGGATAATGAGCAGTTCTTC. This encodes CASSVSGRDNEQFF.

The J gene is TRBJ2-7, the V gene TRBV11-3; no reliable D call. Germline lookup yields CDR1 SGHNT and CDR2 YENEEA. This CDR3 is 14 amino acids long. V was trimmed by 2 bases and J by 2 bases, leaving 10 bases between them. CDR3 nucleotides: TGTGCCAGCAGCTTAAACGGTCCTACCTACGAGCAGTACTTC. Its protein product is CASSLNGPTYEQYF.

The chain couples TRBV7-8 to TRBJ2-7; 9 bases are a match to TRBD2. Per germline, CDR1 SGHVS and CDR2 FQNEAQ. There are 15 residues in the CDR3. With V trimmed by 1 base and J by 3 bases, 4 bases remained unmatched. The CDR3, as DNA: TGTGCCAGCAGCTTAGTCATGACTAGCGGCTACGAGCAGTACTTC. Translated: CASSLVMTSGYEQYF.

This clone was picked up a small number of times. The chain has TRBV4-2 and TRBJ2-2, with D hard to call. The CDR3 spans 14 residues. Germline V gives CDR1 LGHNA, CDR2 YNFKEQ. V shed 0 bases and J shed 6 bases, with 8 bases lying between them. Written as DNA, the CDR3 is TGTGCCAGCAGCCAAGATAGTCTAGCCGGGGAGCTGTTTTTT. This sequence encodes CASSQDSLAGELFF.

This clone was detected a few times. This sequence joins TRBV6-5 and TRBJ2-7; 7 nucleotides align to TRBD1. The V and J ends lost 2 bases and 2 bases, in that order; junction bases with no gene match: 3. CDR3 size: 14 residues. Germline-derived CDR1 and CDR2 are MNHEY and SVGAGI. The CDR3 sequence: CASSYGTATYEQYF. The CDR3 nucleotides are TGTGCCAGCAGTTACGGGACAGCAACCTACGAGCAGTACTTC.

The V gene is TRBV28, the J gene TRBJ1-5; no firm D call. Trimming removed 7 bases from V and 1 base from J, with 14 bases in between. This CDR3 comprises 15 residues. Germline V gives CDR1 MDHEN, CDR2 SYDVKM. CDR3 region: CASTGRPGSNQPQHF. The CDR3 DNA reads TGTGCCAGCACCGGACGGCCCGGGAGCAATCAGCCCCAGCATTTT.

The chain is built from TRBV4-1 and TRBJ2-2; 7 bases line up with TRBD2. Germline V lookup: CDR1 MGHRA, CDR2 YSYEKL. CDR3 size: 16 residues. With V trimmed by 5 bases and J by 5 bases, 11 bases remained unmatched. The CDR3 DNA reads TGCGCCAGCAGCTATCCAGCGGGGCCAAGGACCGGGGAGCTGTTTTTT. This sequence encodes CASSYPAGPRTGELFF.

V is TRBV27 and J is TRBJ2-4; maybe TRBD1 (6 bases). Germline assignment: CDR1 MNHEY and CDR2 SMNVEV (reference sequence). Trimming took off 6 bases at V and 7 bases at J, with 19 bases between the two ends. This CDR3 spans 15 amino acids. CDR3 sequence: CASSNVVWGPNIQYF. The CDR3 bases are TGTGCCAGCAGCAACGTCGTTTGGGGGCCGAACATTCAGTACTTC.

The chain has TRBV27 and TRBJ2-2, with 8 positions matching TRBD1. The CDR3 contains 14 residues. Germline V lookup: CDR1 MNHEY, CDR2 SMNVEV (reference sequence). V was clipped by 5 bases and J by 5 bases; unmatched bases: 4. DNA of the CDR3: TGTGCCAGCAGTAGGACAGGGTTAACCGGGGAGCTGTTTTTT. Translation gives CASSRTGLTGELFF.

This chain links TRBV27 with TRBJ2-5, with D tentatively TRBD1 or TRBD2 (6 bases each). Per germline, CDR1 MNHEY and CDR2 SMNVEV (reference sequence). Deletions cut 4 bases from V and 4 bases from J, with 13 bases between. The CDR3 sequence is 14 residues long. CDR3 region: CASSSRTGAETQYF. CDR3 DNA: TGTGCCAGCAGTTCTCGGACGGGGGCAGAGACCCAGTACTTC.

The chain has TRBV27 and TRBJ1-1, with a possible D match to TRBD1 (6 bases). Trimming stripped 7 bases from V and 3 bases from J, with 12 bases between. This CDR3 spans 13 amino acids. Germline V lookup: CDR1 MNHEY, CDR2 SMNVEV (reference sequence). The CDR3 reads CASTDPGDTEAFF. The CDR3 nucleotides read TGTGCCAGCACCGACCCAGGGGACACTGAAGCTTTCTTT.

The J gene is TRBJ1-1, the V gene TRBV14; 12 positions match TRBD1. Germline lookup yields CDR1 SGHDN and CDR2 FVKESK. The CDR3 runs to 13 residues. Trimming at V came to 8 bases and at J to 5 bases, leaving 3 bases not matched to a gene. The CDR3 DNA is TGTGCCAGCCGGGACAGGGGGCGGACTGAAGCTTTCTTT. This translates into CASRDRGRTEAFF. The whole variable domain, remainder taken from reference TRBV14 and TRBJ1-1, is EAGVTQFPSHSVIEKGQTVTLRCDPISGHDNLYWYRRVMGKEIKFLLHFVKESKQDESGMPNNRFLAERTGGTYSTLKVQPAELEDSGVYFCASRDRGRTEAFFGQGTRLTVV.

The chain's CDR3 is CASSVGVNSRTYEQYF. CDR3 DNA sequence: TGTGCCAGCAGCGTAGGGGTGAACAGCCGGACTTACGAGCAGTACTTC. The chain uses TRBV9 and TRBJ2-7; perhaps TRBD2 as D (5 bases). Germline V CDR1 and CDR2: SGDLS, YYNGEE. Between the trimmed V and J ends, which lost 0 bases and 4 bases, there was a span of 17 bases. The CDR3 spans 16 residues.

Of note for this clone: Other DNA sequences in this sample translate to the same CDR3. The rearrangement uses TRBV10-3 and TRBJ2-3; D perhaps matches TRBD2 (6 bases). CDR1 is ENHRY and CDR2 is SYGVKD in the germline V gene. The CDR3 is 13 amino acids. Trimming shortened V by 2 bases and J by 3 bases, and 6 bases separated the two germline ends. CDR3 in DNA: TGTGCCATCAGTGAGGCGGGGACAGATACGCAGTATTTT. It specifies CAISEAGTDTQYF.

The gene calls are TRBV27 and TRBJ2-2; D is unresolved. Germline V gene data show CDR1 as MNHEY and CDR2 as SMNVEV (reference sequence). The germline V and J ends were trimmed by 5 bases and 0 bases, with 13 bases remaining between them. This CDR3 comprises 16 residues. The CDR3 nucleotides read TGTGCCAGCAGTCGACTTCTACCCGCGAACACCGGGGAGCTGTTTTTT. Its translation is CASSRLLPANTGELFF.

This chain connects TRBV11-3 to TRBJ2-7; 7 nucleotides align to TRBD1. The CDR3 loop spans 12 amino acids. The germline CDR1 and CDR2 sequences are SGHNT and YENEEA. V shed 5 bases, J shed 7 bases, and the junction held 5 bases outside the gene matches. This CDR3 is CASSMTGREQYF. In DNA, the CDR3 is TGTGCCAGCAGCATGACAGGGCGGGAGCAGTACTTC.

CDR3 coding DNA: TGCGCCAGCAGCCAGGGGCGGGAGGGGAATGAGCAGTTCTTC. As protein: CASSQGREGNEQFF. The chain joins TRBV4-1 to TRBJ2-1; TRBD2 agrees at 9 bases. This CDR3 is built from 14 residues. Germline V CDR1 and CDR2: MGHRA, YSYEKL. V was pared by 3 bases and J by 7 bases, with 4 bases of the junction left unmatched.

The chain joins TRBV19 to TRBJ1-5; possibly TRBD1 for D (5 bases). Trimming took 6 bases from V and 6 from J, leaving 12 bases between them. The CDR3 sequence is 13 residues long. Germline assignment: CDR1 LNHDA and CDR2 SQIVND (reference sequence). CDR3 loop: CASRGPLPQPQHF. In DNA form, the CDR3 reads TGTGCCAGTAGGGGACCCTTACCTCAGCCCCAGCATTTT.